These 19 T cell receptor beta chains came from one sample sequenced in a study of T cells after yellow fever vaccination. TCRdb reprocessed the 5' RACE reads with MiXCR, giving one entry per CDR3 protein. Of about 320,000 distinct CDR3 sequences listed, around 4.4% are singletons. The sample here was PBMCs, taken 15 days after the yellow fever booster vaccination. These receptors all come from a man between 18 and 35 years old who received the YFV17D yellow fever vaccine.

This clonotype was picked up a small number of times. The CDR3 DNA follows: TGCAGCGTCAACAGGGTGAGGGGCCAAGAGACCCAGTACTTC. Encoded protein: CSVNRVRGQETQYF. V gene TRBV29-1 combines with J gene TRBJ2-5; tentative D call: TRBD1 (6 bases). V lost 6 bases and J lost 1, with 15 bases in between. The CDR3 loop spans 14 amino acids. Germline assignment: CDR1 SQVTM and CDR2 ANQGSEA.

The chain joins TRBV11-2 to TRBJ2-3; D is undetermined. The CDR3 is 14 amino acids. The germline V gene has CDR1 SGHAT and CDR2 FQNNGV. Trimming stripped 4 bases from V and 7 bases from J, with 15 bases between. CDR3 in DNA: TGTGCCAGCAGCTCGGGCGGCAGGTCGAATACGCAGTATTTT. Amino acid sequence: CASSSGGRSNTQYF.

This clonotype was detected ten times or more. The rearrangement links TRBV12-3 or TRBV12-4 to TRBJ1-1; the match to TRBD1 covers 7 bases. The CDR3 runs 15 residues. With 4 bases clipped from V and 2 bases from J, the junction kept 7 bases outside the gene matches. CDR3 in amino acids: CASSSAGTVNTEAFF. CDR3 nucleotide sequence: TGTGCCAGCAGTTCAGCCGGGACAGTTAACACTGAAGCTTTCTTT.

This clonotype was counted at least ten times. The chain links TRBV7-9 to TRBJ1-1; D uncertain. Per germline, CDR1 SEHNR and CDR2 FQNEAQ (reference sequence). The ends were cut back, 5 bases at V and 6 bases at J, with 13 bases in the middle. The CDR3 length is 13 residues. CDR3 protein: CASSPEGTAEAFF. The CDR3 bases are TGTGCCAGCAGCCCAGAGGGCACGGCTGAAGCTTTCTTT.

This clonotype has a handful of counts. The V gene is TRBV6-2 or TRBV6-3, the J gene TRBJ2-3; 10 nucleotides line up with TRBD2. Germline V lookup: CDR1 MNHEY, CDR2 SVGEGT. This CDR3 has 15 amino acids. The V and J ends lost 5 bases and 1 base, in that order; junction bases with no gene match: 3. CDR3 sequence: CASSASGGRTDTQYF. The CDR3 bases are TGTGCCAGCAGTGCTAGCGGGGGACGCACAGATACGCAGTATTTT.

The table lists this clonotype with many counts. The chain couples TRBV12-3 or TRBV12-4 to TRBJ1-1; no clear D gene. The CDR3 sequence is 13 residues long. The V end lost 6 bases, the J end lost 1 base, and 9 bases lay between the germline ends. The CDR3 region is CASRPGKNTEAFF. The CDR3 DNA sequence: TGTGCCAGCAGACCGGGGAAGAACACTGAAGCTTTCTTT.

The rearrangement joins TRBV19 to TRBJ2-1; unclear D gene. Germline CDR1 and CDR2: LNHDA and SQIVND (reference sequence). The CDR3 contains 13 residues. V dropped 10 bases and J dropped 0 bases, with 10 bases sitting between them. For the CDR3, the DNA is TGTGCCACCCTGAGTAGCTCCTACAATGAGCAGTTCTTC. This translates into CATLSSSYNEQFF. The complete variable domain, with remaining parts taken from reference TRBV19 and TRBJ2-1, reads DGGITQSPKYLFRKEGQNVTLSCEQNLNHDAMYWYRQDPGQGLRLIYYSQIVNDFQKGDIAEGYSVSREKKESFPLTVTSAQKNPTAFYLCATLSSSYNEQFFGPGTRLTVL.

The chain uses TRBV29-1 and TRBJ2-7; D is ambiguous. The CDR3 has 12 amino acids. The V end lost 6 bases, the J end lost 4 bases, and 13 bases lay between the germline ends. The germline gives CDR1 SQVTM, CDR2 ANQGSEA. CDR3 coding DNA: TGCAGCGTGGCCGATAGCCTTTACGAGCAGTACGTC. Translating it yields CSVADSLYEQYV.

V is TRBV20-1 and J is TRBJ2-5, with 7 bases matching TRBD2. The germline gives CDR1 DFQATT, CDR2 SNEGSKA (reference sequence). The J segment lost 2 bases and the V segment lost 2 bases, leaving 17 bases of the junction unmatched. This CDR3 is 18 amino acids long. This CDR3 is CSARSSSARRGFQETQYF. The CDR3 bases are TGCAGTGCTAGATCTTCTAGCGCGAGGCGGGGGTTTCAAGAGACCCAGTACTTC.

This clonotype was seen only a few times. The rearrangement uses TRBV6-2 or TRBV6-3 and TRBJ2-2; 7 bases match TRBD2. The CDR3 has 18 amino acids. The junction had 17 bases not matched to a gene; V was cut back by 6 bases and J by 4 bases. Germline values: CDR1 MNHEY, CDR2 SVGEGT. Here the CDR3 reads CASSPPSGRGMGTGELFF. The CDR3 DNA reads TGTGCCAGCAGCCCCCCGTCGGGGCGGGGGATGGGCACCGGGGAGCTGTTTTTT.

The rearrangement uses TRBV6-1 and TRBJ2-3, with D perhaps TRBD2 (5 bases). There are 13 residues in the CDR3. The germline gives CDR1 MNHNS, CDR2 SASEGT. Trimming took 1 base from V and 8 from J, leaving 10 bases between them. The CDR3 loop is CASSEGRGSTQYF. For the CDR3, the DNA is TGTGCCAGCAGTGAAGGGCGAGGGAGTACGCAGTATTTT.

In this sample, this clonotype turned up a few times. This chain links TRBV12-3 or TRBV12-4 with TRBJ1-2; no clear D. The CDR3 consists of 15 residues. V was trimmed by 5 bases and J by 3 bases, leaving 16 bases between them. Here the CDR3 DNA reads TGTGCCAGCAGTCCTACTTCCTCCCCCCACTATGGCTACACCTTC. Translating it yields CASSPTSSPHYGYTF.

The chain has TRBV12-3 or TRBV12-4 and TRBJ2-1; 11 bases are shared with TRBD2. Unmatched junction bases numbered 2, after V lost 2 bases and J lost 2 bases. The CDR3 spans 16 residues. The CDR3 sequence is CASSLRGLAAYNEQFF. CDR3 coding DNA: TGTGCCAGCAGTTTACGGGGACTAGCGGCCTACAATGAGCAGTTCTTC.

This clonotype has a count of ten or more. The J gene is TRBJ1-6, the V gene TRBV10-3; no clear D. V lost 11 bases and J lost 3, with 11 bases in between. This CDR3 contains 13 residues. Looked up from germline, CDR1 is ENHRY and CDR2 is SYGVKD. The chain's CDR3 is CALSSDYNSPLHF. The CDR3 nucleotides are TGTGCCCTCTCCAGCGACTATAATTCACCCCTCCACTTT.

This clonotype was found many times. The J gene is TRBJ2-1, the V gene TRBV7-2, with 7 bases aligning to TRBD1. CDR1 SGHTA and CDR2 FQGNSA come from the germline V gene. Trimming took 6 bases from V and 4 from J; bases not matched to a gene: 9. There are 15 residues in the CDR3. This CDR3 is CASRITGTDYNEQFF. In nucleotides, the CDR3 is TGTGCCAGCAGAATAACCGGGACAGATTACAATGAGCAGTTCTTC.

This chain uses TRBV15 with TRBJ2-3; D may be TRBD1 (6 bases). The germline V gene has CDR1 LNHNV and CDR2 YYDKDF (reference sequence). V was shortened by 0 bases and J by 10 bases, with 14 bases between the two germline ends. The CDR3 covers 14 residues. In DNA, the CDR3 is TGTGCCACCAGCAGAGATAAGGGGGAATGGGCGCAGTATTTT. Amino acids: CATSRDKGEWAQYF.

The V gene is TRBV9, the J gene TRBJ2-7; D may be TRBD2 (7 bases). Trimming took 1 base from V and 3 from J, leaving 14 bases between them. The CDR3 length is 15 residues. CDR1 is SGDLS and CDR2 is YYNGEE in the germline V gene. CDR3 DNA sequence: TGTGCCAGCAGCGTACTGGGGGGGCGTAACTACGAGCAGTACGTC. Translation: CASSVLGGRNYEQYV.

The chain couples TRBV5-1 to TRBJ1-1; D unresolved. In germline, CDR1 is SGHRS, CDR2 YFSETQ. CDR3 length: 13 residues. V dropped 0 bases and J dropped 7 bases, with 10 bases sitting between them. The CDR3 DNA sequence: TGCGCCAGCAGCTTGGGAACGGGGAATGAAGCTTTCTTT. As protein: CASSLGTGNEAFF.

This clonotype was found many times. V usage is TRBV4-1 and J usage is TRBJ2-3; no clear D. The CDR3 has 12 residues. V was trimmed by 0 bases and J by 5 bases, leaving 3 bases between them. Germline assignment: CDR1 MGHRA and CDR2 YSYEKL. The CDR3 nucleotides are TGCGCCAGCAGCCAAGATATAGATACGCAGTATTTT. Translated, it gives CASSQDIDTQYF.